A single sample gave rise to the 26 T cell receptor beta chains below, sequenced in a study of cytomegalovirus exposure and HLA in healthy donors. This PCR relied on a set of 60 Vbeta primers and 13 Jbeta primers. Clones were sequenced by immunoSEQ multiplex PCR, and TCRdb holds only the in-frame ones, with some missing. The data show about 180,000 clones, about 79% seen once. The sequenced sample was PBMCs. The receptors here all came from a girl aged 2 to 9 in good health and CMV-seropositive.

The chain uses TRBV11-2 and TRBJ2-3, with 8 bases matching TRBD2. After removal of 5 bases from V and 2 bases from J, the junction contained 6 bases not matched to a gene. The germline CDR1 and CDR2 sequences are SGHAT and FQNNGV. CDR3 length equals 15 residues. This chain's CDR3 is CASSTGGGLTDTQYF. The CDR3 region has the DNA TGTGCCAGCAGCACGGGGGGGGGTCTCACAGATACGCAGTATTTT.

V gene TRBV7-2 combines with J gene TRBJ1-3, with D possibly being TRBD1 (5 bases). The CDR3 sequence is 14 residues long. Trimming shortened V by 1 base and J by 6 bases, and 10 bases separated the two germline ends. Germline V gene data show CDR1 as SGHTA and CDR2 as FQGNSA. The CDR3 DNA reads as TGTGCCAGCAGCTTAGACAGGACCCAAAACACCATATATTTT. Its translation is CASSLDRTQNTIYF.

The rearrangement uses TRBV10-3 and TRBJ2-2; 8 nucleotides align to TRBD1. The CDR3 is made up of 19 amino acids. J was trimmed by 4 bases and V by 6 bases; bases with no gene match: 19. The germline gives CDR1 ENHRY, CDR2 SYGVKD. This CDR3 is CAIRTARTGYNSGTGELFF. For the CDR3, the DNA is TGTGCCATCAGGACTGCCCGGACAGGGTATAACTCGGGCACCGGGGAGCTGTTTTTT.

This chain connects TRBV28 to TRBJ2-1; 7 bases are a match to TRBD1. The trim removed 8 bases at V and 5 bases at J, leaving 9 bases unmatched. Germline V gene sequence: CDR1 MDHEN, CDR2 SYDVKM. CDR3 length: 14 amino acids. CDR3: CASGDRAYNNEQFF. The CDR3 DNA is TGTGCCAGCGGGGACAGAGCCTACAACAATGAGCAGTTCTTC.

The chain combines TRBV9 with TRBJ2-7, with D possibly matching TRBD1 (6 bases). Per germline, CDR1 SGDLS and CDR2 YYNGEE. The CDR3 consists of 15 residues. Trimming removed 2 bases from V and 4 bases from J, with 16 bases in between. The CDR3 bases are TGTGCCAGCAGCGTGTTTCCACAGGGTCCTTACGAGCAGTACTTC. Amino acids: CASSVFPQGPYEQYF.

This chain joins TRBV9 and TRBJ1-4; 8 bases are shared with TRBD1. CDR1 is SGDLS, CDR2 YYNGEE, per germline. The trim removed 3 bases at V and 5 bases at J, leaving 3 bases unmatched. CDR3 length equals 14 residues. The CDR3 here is CASSARTGNEKLFF. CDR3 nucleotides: TGTGCCAGCAGCGCGAGGACAGGGAATGAAAAACTGTTTTTT.

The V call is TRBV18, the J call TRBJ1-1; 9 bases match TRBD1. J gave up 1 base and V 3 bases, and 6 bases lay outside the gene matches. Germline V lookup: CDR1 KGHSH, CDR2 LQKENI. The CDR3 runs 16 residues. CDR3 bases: TGTGCCAGCTCACCCGGGACAGGGTCTCGGAACACTGAAGCTTTCTTT. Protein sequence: CASSPGTGSRNTEAFF.

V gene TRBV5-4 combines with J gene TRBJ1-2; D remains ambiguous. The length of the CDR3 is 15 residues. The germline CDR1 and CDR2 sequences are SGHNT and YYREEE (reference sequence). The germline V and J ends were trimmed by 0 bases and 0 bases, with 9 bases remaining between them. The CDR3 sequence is CASSLGQNPNYGYTF. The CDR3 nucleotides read TGTGCCAGCAGCTTGGGCCAGAATCCTAACTATGGCTACACCTTC.

The CDR3 loop is CASSFELPREKLFF. CDR3 sequence (DNA): TGTGCCAGCAGTTTTGAGCTCCCGAGAGAAAAACTGTTTTTT. The chain couples TRBV25-1 to TRBJ1-4; D gene ambiguous. This CDR3 spans 14 amino acids. Germline loops: CDR1 MGHDK, CDR2 SYGVNS. V lost 5 bases and J 8 bases, leaving 15 bases between the germline ends. The whole variable domain, filled in from reference TRBV25-1 and TRBJ1-4, reads EADIYQTPRYLVIGTGKKITLECSQTMGHDKMYWYQQDPGMELHLIHYSYGVNSTEKGDLSSESTVSRIRTEHFPLTLESARPSHTSQYLCASSFELPREKLFFGSGTQLSVL.

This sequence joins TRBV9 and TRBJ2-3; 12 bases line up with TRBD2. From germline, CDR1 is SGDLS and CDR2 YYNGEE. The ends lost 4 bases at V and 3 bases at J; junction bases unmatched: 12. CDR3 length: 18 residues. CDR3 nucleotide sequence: TGTGCCAGCAGCCCGAGGCCTAGCGGGGGGGTCTCTACAGATACGCAGTATTTT. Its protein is CASSPRPSGGVSTDTQYF.

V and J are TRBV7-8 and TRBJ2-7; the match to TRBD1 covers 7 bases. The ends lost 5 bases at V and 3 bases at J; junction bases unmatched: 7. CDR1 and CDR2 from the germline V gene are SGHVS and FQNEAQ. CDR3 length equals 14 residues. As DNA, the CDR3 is TGTGCCAGCAGCCTCCCGGGACAGAACTACGAGCAGTACTTC. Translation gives CASSLPGQNYEQYF.

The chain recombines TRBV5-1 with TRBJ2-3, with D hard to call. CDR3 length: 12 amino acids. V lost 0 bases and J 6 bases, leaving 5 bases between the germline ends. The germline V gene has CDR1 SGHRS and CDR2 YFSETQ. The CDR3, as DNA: TGCGCCAGCAGCTTGGCCTTGGATACGCAGTATTTT. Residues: CASSLALDTQYF.

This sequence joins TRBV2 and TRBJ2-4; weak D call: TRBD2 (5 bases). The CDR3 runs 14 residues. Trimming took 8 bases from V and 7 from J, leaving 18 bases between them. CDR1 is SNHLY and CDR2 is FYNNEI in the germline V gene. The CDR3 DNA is TGTGCCAGCTACGGTTCGGGGTCGAGGAACATTCAGTACTTC. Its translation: CASYGSGSRNIQYF.

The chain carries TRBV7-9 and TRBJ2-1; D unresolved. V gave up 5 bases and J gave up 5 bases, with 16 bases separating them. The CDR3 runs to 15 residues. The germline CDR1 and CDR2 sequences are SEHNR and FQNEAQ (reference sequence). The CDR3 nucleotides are TGTGCCAGCAGCCCGCGTTTAAAAAGCAACAATGAGCAGTTCTTC. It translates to CASSPRLKSNNEQFF.

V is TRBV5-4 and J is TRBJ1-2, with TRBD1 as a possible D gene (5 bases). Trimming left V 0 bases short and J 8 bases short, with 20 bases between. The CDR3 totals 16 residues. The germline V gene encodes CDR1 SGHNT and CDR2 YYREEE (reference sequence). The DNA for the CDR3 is TGTGCCAGCAGCTTGGGGCCCCCAGGGAACGTAGGAGGCTACACCTTC. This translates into CASSLGPPGNVGGYTF.

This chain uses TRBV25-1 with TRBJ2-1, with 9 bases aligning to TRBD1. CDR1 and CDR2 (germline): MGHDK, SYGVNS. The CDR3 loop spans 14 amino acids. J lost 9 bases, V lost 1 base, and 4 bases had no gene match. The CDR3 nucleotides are TGTGCCAGCAGTGAATCCGGGGACAGGGCTGAGCAGTTCTTC. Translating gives CASSESGDRAEQFF.

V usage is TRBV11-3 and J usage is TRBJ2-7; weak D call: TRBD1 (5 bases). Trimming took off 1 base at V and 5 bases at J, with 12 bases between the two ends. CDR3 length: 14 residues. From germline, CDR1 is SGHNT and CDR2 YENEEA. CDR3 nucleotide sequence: TGTGCCAGCAGCTTAGGATCGGCAGGGCACGAGCAGTACTTC. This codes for CASSLGSAGHEQYF.

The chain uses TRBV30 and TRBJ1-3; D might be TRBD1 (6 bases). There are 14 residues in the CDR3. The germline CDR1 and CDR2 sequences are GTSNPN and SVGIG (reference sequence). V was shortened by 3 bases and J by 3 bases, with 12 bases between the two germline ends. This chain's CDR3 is CAWRGQNLGNTIYF. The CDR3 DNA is TGTGCCTGGAGAGGACAGAATCTTGGAAACACCATATATTTT.

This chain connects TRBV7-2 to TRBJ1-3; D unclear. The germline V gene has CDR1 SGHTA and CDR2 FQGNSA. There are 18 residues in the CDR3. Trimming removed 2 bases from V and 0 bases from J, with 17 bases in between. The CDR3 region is CASSLNYGSVHSGNTIYF. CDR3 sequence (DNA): TGTGCCAGCAGCTTAAATTATGGTTCGGTTCACTCTGGAAACACCATATATTTT.

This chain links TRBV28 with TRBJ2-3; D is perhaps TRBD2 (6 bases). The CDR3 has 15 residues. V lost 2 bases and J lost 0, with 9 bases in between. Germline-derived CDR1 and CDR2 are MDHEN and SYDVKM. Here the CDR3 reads CASSLGGASTDTQYF. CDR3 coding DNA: TGTGCCAGCAGTTTAGGCGGGGCTAGCACAGATACGCAGTATTTT.

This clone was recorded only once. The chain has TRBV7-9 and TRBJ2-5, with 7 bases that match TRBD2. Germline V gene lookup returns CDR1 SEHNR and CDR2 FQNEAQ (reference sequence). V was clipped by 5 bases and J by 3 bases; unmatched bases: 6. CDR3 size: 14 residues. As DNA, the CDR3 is TGTGCCAGCAGCAAAGCAGGACTAGAAGAGACCCAGTACTTC. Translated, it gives CASSKAGLEETQYF.

The CDR3 nucleotides are TGTGCCGCCCAGTCGGACCGGGACAGGGGTTCCTACGAGCAGTACTTC. This gives the protein CAAQSDRDRGSYEQYF. This chain connects TRBV10-3 to TRBJ2-7, with 10 bases matching TRBD1. V dropped 11 bases and J dropped 1; count of bases not matched to a gene: 14. Germline values: CDR1 ENHRY, CDR2 SYGVKD. The length of the CDR3 is 16 residues.

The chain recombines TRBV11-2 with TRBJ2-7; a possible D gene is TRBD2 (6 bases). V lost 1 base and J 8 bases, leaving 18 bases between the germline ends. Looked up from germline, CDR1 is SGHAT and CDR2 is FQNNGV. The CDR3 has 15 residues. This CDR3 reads CASSLVINLGGQQYF. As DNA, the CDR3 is TGTGCCAGCAGCTTAGTAATAAATTTGGGGGGTCAGCAGTACTTC.

The CDR3, as DNA: TGTGCCAGCAGCCAAGTTCCTAGTGTCTCGCAGTTCTTC. Protein: CASSQVPSVSQFF. V usage is TRBV14 and J usage is TRBJ2-1; no reliable D call. The CDR3 loop spans 13 amino acids. Trimming took 1 base from V and 12 from J, leaving 13 bases between them. Germline V gene sequence: CDR1 SGHDN, CDR2 FVKESK.

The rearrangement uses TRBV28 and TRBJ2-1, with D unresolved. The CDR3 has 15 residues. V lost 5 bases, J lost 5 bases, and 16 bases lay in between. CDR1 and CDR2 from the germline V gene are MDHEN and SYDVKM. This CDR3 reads CASSPPSRGDNEQFF. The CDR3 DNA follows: TGTGCCAGCAGTCCCCCCTCGAGAGGCGACAATGAGCAGTTCTTC.

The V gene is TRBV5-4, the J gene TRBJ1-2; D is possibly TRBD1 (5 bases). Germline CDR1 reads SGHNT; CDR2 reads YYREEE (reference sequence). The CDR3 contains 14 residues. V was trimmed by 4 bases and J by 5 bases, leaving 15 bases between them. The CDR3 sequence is CASSTTETIYGYTF. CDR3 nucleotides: TGTGCCAGCAGCACGACAGAAACAATATATGGCTACACCTTC. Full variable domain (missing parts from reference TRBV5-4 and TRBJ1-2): ETGVTQSPTHLIKTRGQQVTLRCSSQSGHNTVSWYQQALGQGPQFIFQYYREEENGRGNFPPRFSGLQFPNYSSELNVNALELDDSALYLCASSTTETIYGYTFGSGTRLTVV.